These T cell receptor beta chains were read from a single sample in a study of T cells in Graves' hyperthyroidism and ophthalmopathy. MiXCR was run by TCRdb on the multiplex PCR reads, yielding one entry per CDR3 protein. The table includes a few hundred thousand distinct CDR3 sequences, 20% detected once. The specimen sequenced was blood. The receptors here all came from a man between 18 and 35 years old with Graves' hyperthyroidism. CDR3s leave out the opening cysteine and the closing phenylalanine or tryptophan. A D gene is named only where the DNA matches it firmly. Not every row has a clone size; where given, it reads once, few, many or a size class.

V gene	J gene	clone size	D gene	CDR3 length	CDR3 protein
TRBV2	TRBJ1-2	NA	NA	12	ASSDTGYGYGYT
TRBV27	TRBJ1-5	many	NA	12	ASSPYSGNQPQH
TRBV29-1	TRBJ2-7	many	NA	12	SVEEEGGSYEQY
TRBV6-5	TRBJ1-1	NA	NA	12	ASSFERGSTDAF
TRBV6-1	TRBJ2-1	NA	NA	12	ASSDRASYNEQF
TRBV15	TRBJ2-7	many	NA	10	ATSRDDQTRN
TRBV27	TRBJ1-1	NA	TRBD1	13	ASSLRTGFDTEAF
TRBV12-3/TRBV12-4	TRBJ2-6	many	NA	11	ASSGYGANVLT
TRBV5-3	TRBJ2-7	few	NA	13	ASHRAGGPSYEQY
TRBV28	TRBJ1-1	many	NA	13	ASRVSFTGITEAF
TRBV7-2	TRBJ2-7	many	TRBD2	16	ASEVSGGIGISPYEQY
TRBV20-1	TRBJ2-6	few	NA	15	SARGGRPLSGANVLT
TRBV6-5	TRBJ1-1	many	TRBD1	12	ASSLTGLGTEAF
TRBV5-1	TRBJ2-7	few	NA	12	ANSLTGSGYEQY
TRBV13	TRBJ1-2	NA	NA	14	ASRPTSTGTNYGYT
TRBV2	TRBJ2-5	NA	NA	13	ASSPPTGLQETQY
TRBV11-2	TRBJ2-4	few	NA	11	ASRRAGKNIKY
TRBV15	TRBJ1-2	many	TRBD1	11	ATSRGDREGYT
TRBV20-1	TRBJ1-2	many	NA	14	SARDSGPIRGYGYT
TRBV7-2	TRBJ1-1	NA	NA	16	ASSLGLRQASRNTEAF
TRBV12-3/TRBV12-4	TRBJ1-5	once	NA	9	ASSQQGIQH
TRBV6-6	TRBJ1-1	many	NA	12	ASSYSMPGSEAF
TRBV5-1	TRBJ2-7	many	NA	11	ASSFNQGYEQY
TRBV29-1	TRBJ2-5	NA	NA	11	SSPGTPEGTQY
TRBV6-4	TRBJ2-5	NA	NA	12	ASSLLRSQETQY
TRBV20-1	TRBJ2-1	few	TRBD2	12	SAPGTILYNEQF
TRBV6-1	TRBJ2-7	many	NA	13	ASSADGRRSYEQY
TRBV3-1	TRBJ2-5	few	TRBD2	13	ASSRKRGGQETQY
TRBV6-1	TRBJ1-2	many	NA	11	ASSKDANYGYT
TRBV27	TRBJ2-7	many	NA	12	ASSFAGTPYEQY
TRBV28	TRBJ2-5	many	TRBD2	14	ASRSGLAGVQETQY
TRBV2	TRBJ1-1	many	TRBD1	12	ASSGQGRGTEAF
TRBV5-1	TRBJ2-7	NA	TRBD1	13	ASSQGATLQNEQY
TRBV19	TRBJ2-7	many	TRBD1	11	ASSIGDSYEQY
TRBV30	TRBJ2-7	many	NA	10	AWSPRGPIRY
TRBV12-3/TRBV12-4	TRBJ1-2	many	TRBD1	13	ASSLVGTGYYGYT
TRBV6-1	TRBJ1-2	NA	TRBD1	11	ASSEQGASGYT
TRBV5-5	TRBJ2-3	many	NA	13	ASILGTGSTDTQY
TRBV28	TRBJ2-5	many	TRBD2	17	ASSRVASGDLSFLGTQY
TRBV12-3/TRBV12-4	TRBJ1-5	NA	TRBD1	13	ASSSPDRAGQPQH
TRBV11-2	TRBJ1-2	many	TRBD1	12	ASSLVRGQVGYT
TRBV15	TRBJ2-5	many	TRBD1	10	ATAQGEETQY
TRBV19	TRBJ1-1	NA	TRBD1	12	ASRGQGVNTEAF
TRBV9	TRBJ2-5	few	TRBD1	14	ASSAPGQGGQETQY
TRBV7-3	TRBJ1-1	NA	NA	11	ASSWTPNTEAF
TRBV28	TRBJ2-7	many	TRBD1	13	ASSDRQGASYEQY
TRBV6-1	TRBJ2-5	NA	TRBD1	12	ASSTGQPQETQY
TRBV20-1	TRBJ1-5	many	NA	15	SARVIDGALDRQPQH
TRBV20-1	TRBJ1-5	few	NA	12	SARTSNSNQPQH